The 29 T cell receptor beta chains reported below all come from one sample, sequenced in a study of neurological immune-mediated disorders. Described time point: technical triplicate 3. TCRdb passed the 5' RACE reads through MiXCR, listing each CDR3 protein once. The sample includes tens of thousands of distinct CDR3 sequences, roughly a sixth of them seen just once. Material: CD4+ T cells from blood. The receptors originated from a female donor with HTLV-1-associated myelopathy (HAM/TSP).

In its sample, this clonotype was seen many times. The gene calls are TRBV6-2 or TRBV6-3 and TRBJ1-1; 7 positions agree with TRBD1. The V gene end was trimmed by 6 bases and the J gene end by 6 bases; junction bases not matched to a gene: 1. This CDR3 spans 11 amino acids. CDR1 is MNHEY and CDR2 is SVGEGT in the germline V gene. The CDR3: CASSQGAEAFF. CDR3 coding DNA: TGTGCCAGCAGCCAGGGGGCTGAAGCTTTCTTT.

The rearrangement uses TRBV20-1 and TRBJ1-1; D uncertain. Germline V gene data show CDR1 as DFQATT and CDR2 as SNEGSKA (reference sequence). The CDR3 consists of 14 residues. V gave up 6 bases and J gave up 4 bases, with 18 bases separating them. The DNA of the CDR3 is TGCAGTGCCAAACTTCAGGAGCCCGGCACTGAAGCTTTCTTT. Encoded protein: CSAKLQEPGTEAFF.

This clonotype showed up many times. This chain joins TRBV5-1 and TRBJ2-2; D is ambiguous. V shed 4 bases and J shed 0 bases, with 13 bases lying between them. Germline values: CDR1 SGHRS, CDR2 YFSETQ. This CDR3 region has 16 residues. CDR3 sequence (DNA): TGCGCCAGCAGCCCAACCCCCACCTCGAACACCGGGGAGCTGTTTTTT. Residues: CASSPTPTSNTGELFF.

This clonotype has at least ten counts. This chain uses TRBV5-1 with TRBJ2-7; possibly TRBD1 for D (6 bases). V lost 4 bases and J 3 bases, leaving 11 bases between the germline ends. Germline CDR1 SGHRS, CDR2 YFSETQ. This CDR3 comprises 13 residues. The CDR3 DNA sequence: TGCGCCAGCAGCCTAACGGACAGCTACGAGCAGTACTTC. Protein: CASSLTDSYEQYF.

This clonotype was recorded many times. The chain has TRBV20-1 and TRBJ2-7; D might be TRBD2 (5 bases). The CDR3 has 14 residues. The V and J ends lost 3 bases and 7 bases respectively, with 19 bases between them. Germline lookup yields CDR1 DFQATT and CDR2 SNEGSKA (reference sequence). The CDR3 coding sequence is TGCAGTGCTAGTCGGGGTCCTGCGGAACTGGAGCAGTACTTC. This gives the protein CSASRGPAELEQYF.

V and J are TRBV11-2 and TRBJ2-1; 9 nucleotides match TRBD1. The CDR3 extends over 15 amino acids. Trimming at V came to 5 bases and at J to 2 bases, leaving 4 bases not matched to a gene. From germline, CDR1 is SGHAT and CDR2 FQNNGV. The chain's CDR3 is CASSTGQGTYNEQFF. Written as DNA, the CDR3 is TGTGCCAGCAGCACGGGACAGGGCACCTACAATGAGCAGTTCTTC.

In its sample, this clonotype was seen many times. This rearrangement joins TRBV7-9 to TRBJ2-3, with D perhaps matching TRBD2 (5 bases). Germline V lookup: CDR1 SEHNR, CDR2 FQNEAQ (reference sequence). CDR3 length equals 15 residues. V was shortened by 0 bases and J by 7 bases, with 14 bases between the two germline ends. DNA for the CDR3: TGTGCCAGCAGCTTAGCCGTTAGCGTTTCAAATACGCAGTATTTT. This codes for CASSLAVSVSNTQYF.

This clonotype showed up many times. CDR3 residues: CSALRGSETQYF. The CDR3 DNA reads TGCAGTGCCCTGAGGGGTTCTGAGACCCAGTACTTC. The rearrangement joins TRBV20-1 to TRBJ2-5; the D call may be TRBD1 or TRBD2 (5 bases each). Trimming removed 6 bases at V and 5 bases at J, with 13 bases between. Per germline, CDR1 DFQATT and CDR2 SNEGSKA (reference sequence). The CDR3 is 12 residues long.

This clonotype was seen ten or more times. This chain uses TRBV11-3 with TRBJ2-1, with 10 bases identical to TRBD2. With V trimmed by 3 bases and J by 8 bases, 4 bases remained unmatched. The CDR3 contains 14 residues. Germline V CDR1 and CDR2: SGHNT, YENEEA. The CDR3 loop is CASSLASGGYEQFF. Here the CDR3 DNA reads TGTGCCAGCAGCTTGGCTAGCGGGGGCTATGAGCAGTTCTTC.

This clonotype was found many times. The V call is TRBV10-2, the J call TRBJ2-7; weak D call: TRBD2 (6 bases). The CDR3 is 11 residues long. Germline-derived CDR1 and CDR2 are WSHSY and SAAADI. Deletions cut 7 bases from V and 3 bases from J, with 7 bases between. The CDR3 spells CASKDYYEQYF. The CDR3 bases are TGCGCCAGCAAGGACTACTACGAGCAGTACTTC.

The chain couples TRBV20-1 to TRBJ2-7, with 8 bases identical to TRBD2. The CDR3 covers 15 residues. V was clipped by 3 bases and J by 4 bases; unmatched bases: 11. Looked up from germline, CDR1 is DFQATT and CDR2 is SNEGSKA (reference sequence). The CDR3 nucleotides are TGCAGTGCTAGTAGGGCTAGCGGGCAACAATACGAGCAGTACTTC. Translation: CSASRASGQQYEQYF.

This clonotype was observed at least ten times. The chain is built from TRBV27 and TRBJ2-3; D gene unclear. From germline, CDR1 is MNHEY and CDR2 SMNVEV (reference sequence). The CDR3 totals 16 residues. Trimming cost V 2 bases and J 2 bases, with 14 bases left between them. The DNA of the CDR3 is TGTGCCAGCAGTTTAGGCCACCCTCACTCCACAGATACGCAGTATTTT. Protein: CASSLGHPHSTDTQYF.

CDR3 residues: CSARSDTGWKESFF. DNA for the CDR3: TGCAGTGCTAGATCGGACACAGGGTGGAAGGAATCTTTCTTT. The chain combines TRBV20-1 with TRBJ1-1, with D tentatively TRBD1 (6 bases). The CDR3 spans 14 residues. Germline V CDR1 and CDR2: DFQATT, SNEGSKA (reference sequence). V was cut by 2 bases and J by 12 bases, with 22 bases left in between.

This clonotype was observed at least ten times. This sequence joins TRBV4-1 and TRBJ1-2; D not certain. Germline CDR1 and CDR2: MGHRA and YSYEKL. The CDR3 length is 15 residues. Trimming pared 0 bases from V and 2 bases from J, leaving 10 bases between. The CDR3 is CASSQDLSVNYGYTF. CDR3 in DNA: TGCGCCAGCAGCCAAGATTTGTCCGTCAACTATGGCTACACCTTC.

This clonotype was seen many times. V usage is TRBV7-8 and J usage is TRBJ1-6, with TRBD1 identical over 7 bases. Losses at the gene ends were 1 base for V and 9 bases for J; bases not matched to a gene: 15. Germline V gene lookup returns CDR1 SGHVS and CDR2 FQNEAQ. The CDR3 runs 18 residues. The CDR3 reads CASSLGTGGPAYGSPLHF. The CDR3 DNA reads TGTGCCAGCAGCTTAGGGACAGGCGGCCCCGCGTATGGTTCACCCCTCCACTTT. Supplemented by reference TRBV7-8 and TRBJ1-6, the full variable domain reads GAGVSQSPRYKVAKRGQDVALRCDPISGHVSLFWYQQALGQGPEFLTYFQNEAQLDKSGLPSDRFFAERPEGSVSTLKIQRTQQEDSAVYLCASSLGTGGPAYGSPLHFGNGTRLTVT.

This clonotype was picked up many times. The chain is built from TRBV6-1 and TRBJ2-6, with D perhaps given as TRBD1 or TRBD2 (6 bases each). Trimming cost V 6 bases and J 4 bases, with 16 bases left between them. Per the germline V gene, CDR1 is MNHNS and CDR2 is SASEGT. This CDR3 comprises 16 residues. CDR3 in DNA: TGTGCCAGCAGCCACCGAGGGGGGTCCGGGGCCAACGTCCTGACTTTC. It is translated as CASSHRGGSGANVLTF.

Only a few counts were recorded for this clonotype. The genes are TRBV7-9 and TRBJ1-1, with D unclear. The CDR3 extends over 11 amino acids. V lost 3 bases and J 7 bases, leaving 6 bases between the germline ends. Germline V gene sequence: CDR1 SEHNR, CDR2 FQNEAQ (reference sequence). CDR3 DNA sequence: TGTGCCAGCAGCTTTTTGGGTGAAGCTTTCTTT. It codes for CASSFLGEAFF.

This clonotype was detected ten times or more. V gene TRBV6-5 combines with J gene TRBJ2-4, with a tentative D call TRBD2 (6 bases). Trimming shortened V by 5 bases and J by 2 bases, and 19 bases separated the two germline ends. Germline lookup yields CDR1 MNHEY and CDR2 SVGAGI. The length of the CDR3 is 17 residues. The chain's CDR3 is CASSDGRGLGSKNIQYF. DNA of the CDR3: TGTGCCAGCAGTGATGGGCGGGGCCTCGGCTCCAAAAACATTCAGTACTTC.

In its sample, this clonotype was seen many times. The chain uses TRBV6-1 and TRBJ2-5, with a tentative D call TRBD2 (7 bases). This CDR3 has 13 amino acids. CDR1 is MNHNS and CDR2 is SASEGT in the germline V gene. V was pared by 6 bases and J by 3 bases, with 11 bases between. CDR3 region: CASRKGGEETQYF. CDR3 coding DNA: TGTGCCAGCAGGAAGGGGGGGGAAGAGACCCAGTACTTC.

This clonotype has a count of ten or more. The chain combines TRBV29-1 with TRBJ1-2; 11 nucleotides align to TRBD1. The CDR3 is made up of 21 amino acids. CDR1 SQVTM and CDR2 ANQGSEA come from the germline V gene. V gave up 1 base and J gave up 12 bases; unmatched junction bases: 31. CDR3: CSVEGGAVGRGPTGTGGRHTF. CDR3 nucleotide sequence: TGCAGCGTTGAAGGCGGTGCGGTAGGAAGAGGACCCACAGGGACAGGGGGTAGGCACACCTTC.

This clonotype was detected ten times or more. This sequence joins TRBV5-1 and TRBJ2-6; 8 nucleotides align to TRBD1. With 4 bases clipped from V and 2 bases from J, the junction kept 2 bases outside the gene matches. Germline loops: CDR1 SGHRS, CDR2 YFSETQ. The CDR3 contains 15 residues. This chain's CDR3 is CASSEGQAGANVLTF. The CDR3 DNA reads TGCGCCAGCAGCGAGGGACAGGCTGGGGCCAACGTCCTGACTTTC.

This clonotype was counted at least ten times. The chain links TRBV3-1 to TRBJ1-1; the D is unclear. The V and J ends lost 4 bases and 5 bases respectively, with 17 bases between them. Germline lookup yields CDR1 LGHDT and CDR2 YNNKEL (reference sequence). CDR3 size: 15 residues. Here the CDR3 reads CASSPLDWEWTEAFF. CDR3 DNA: TGTGCCAGCAGCCCCCTGGACTGGGAATGGACTGAAGCTTTCTTT.

This clonotype was observed many times. The V gene is TRBV3-1, the J gene TRBJ2-1; the match to TRBD2 covers 9 bases. Looked up from germline, CDR1 is LGHDT and CDR2 is YNNKEL (reference sequence). The CDR3 totals 16 residues. Trimming took 0 bases from V and 6 from J; bases not matched to a gene: 6. CDR3: CASSQESGRHSNEQFF. The CDR3 region has the DNA TGTGCCAGCAGCCAAGAGAGCGGGAGGCACTCCAATGAGCAGTTCTTC.

This clonotype was counted ten times or more. The chain employs TRBV19 and TRBJ2-2; no reliable D call. CDR1 is LNHDA and CDR2 is SQIVND in the germline V gene (reference sequence). The CDR3 covers 13 residues. V lost 9 bases, J lost 3 bases, and 11 bases lay in between. As DNA, the CDR3 is TGTGCCAGCCTGGAAAGAGACACCGGGGAGCTGTTTTTT. Translated, it gives CASLERDTGELFF. Using reference TRBV19 and TRBJ2-2 for the parts outside the CDR3, the full variable domain is DGGITQSPKYLFRKEGQNVTLSCEQNLNHDAMYWYRQDPGQGLRLIYYSQIVNDFQKGDIAEGYSVSREKKESFPLTVTSAQKNPTAFYLCASLERDTGELFFGEGSRLTVL.

This clonotype has at least ten counts. V gene TRBV29-1 combines with J gene TRBJ2-6, with D perhaps TRBD2 (6 bases). Germline V lookup: CDR1 SQVTM, CDR2 ANQGSEA. There are 13 residues in the CDR3. Trimming removed 7 bases from V and 2 bases from J, with 9 bases in between. CDR3 in amino acids: CSAGTAGANVLTF. The CDR3 nucleotides read TGCAGCGCGGGGACTGCTGGGGCCAACGTCCTGACTTTC.

The chain couples TRBV2 to TRBJ2-1; weak D call: TRBD2 (6 bases). CDR1 is SNHLY, CDR2 FYNNEI, per germline. This CDR3 region has 12 residues. The V end was cut by 6 bases, the J end by 8 bases, with 11 bases between. The CDR3 DNA reads TGTGCCAGCAGGGGGGGTTTGGATGAGCAGTTCTTC. This codes for CASRGGLDEQFF.

This clonotype appeared many times. The chain recombines TRBV6-5 with TRBJ1-5; D perhaps matches TRBD1 (5 bases). Germline CDR1 reads MNHEY; CDR2 reads SVGAGI. The germline V and J ends were trimmed by 6 bases and 2 bases, with 5 bases remaining between them. This CDR3 has 12 amino acids. CDR3: CASRQGNQPQHF. The CDR3 DNA follows: TGTGCCAGCAGACAGGGCAATCAGCCCCAGCATTTT.

This clonotype showed up many times. CDR3 sequence reads: CASSFQGTGVGTPLHF. CDR3 bases: TGTGCCAGCAGTTTCCAGGGGACAGGGGTCGGGACACCCCTCCACTTT. The V call is TRBV27, the J call TRBJ1-6; 10 bases line up with TRBD1. The J segment lost 11 bases and the V segment lost 3 bases, leaving 10 bases of the junction unmatched. Germline CDR1 and CDR2: MNHEY and SMNVEV (reference sequence). The CDR3 extends over 16 amino acids.

This clonotype was picked up many times. This chain links TRBV7-2 with TRBJ2-3; 9 positions match TRBD2. This CDR3 has 16 amino acids. Germline V gene lookup returns CDR1 SGHTA and CDR2 FQGNSA. V shed 1 base, J shed 7 bases, and the junction held 9 bases outside the gene matches. The CDR3 protein is CASSLEGAGGPYTQYF. DNA of the CDR3: TGTGCCAGCAGCTTAGAGGGGGCGGGGGGGCCATATACGCAGTATTTT.